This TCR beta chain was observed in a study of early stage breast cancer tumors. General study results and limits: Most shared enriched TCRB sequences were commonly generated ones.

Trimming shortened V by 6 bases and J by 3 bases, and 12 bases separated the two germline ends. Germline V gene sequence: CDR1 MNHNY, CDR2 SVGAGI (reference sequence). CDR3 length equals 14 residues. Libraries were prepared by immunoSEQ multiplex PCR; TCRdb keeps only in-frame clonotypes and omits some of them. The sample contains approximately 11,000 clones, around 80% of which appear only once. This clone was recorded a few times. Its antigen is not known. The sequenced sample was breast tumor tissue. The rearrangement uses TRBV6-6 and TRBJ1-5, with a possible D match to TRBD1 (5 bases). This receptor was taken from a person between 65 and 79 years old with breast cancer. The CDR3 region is CASRNTGDNQPQHF. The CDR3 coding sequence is TGTGCCAGCAGGAACACAGGTGACAATCAGCCCCAGCATTTT.